One and the same sample provided the 30 T cell receptor beta chains below, sequenced in a study of T cell changes during pregnancy in multiple sclerosis. The method was immunoSEQ multiplex PCR; TCRdb's version includes in-frame clones alone and lacks a portion of them. The sample consists of 55,000 to 85,000 clones, roughly 91% of them appearing once. Sequenced here: CD4+ T cells from peripheral blood mononuclear cells, sampled after pregnancy. Source of these receptors: a female donor with multiple sclerosis, enrolled in a pregnancy study.

The chain joins TRBV27 to TRBJ2-7; 7 nucleotides match TRBD1. This CDR3 comprises 15 residues. Trimming cost V 3 bases and J 0 bases; bases outside gene matches: 5. Germline CDR1 is MNHEY and CDR2 is SMNVEV (reference sequence). The CDR3 protein is CASSLTDRSSYEQYF. CDR3 nucleotide sequence: TGTGCCAGCAGTTTGACGGACAGGAGCTCCTACGAGCAGTACTTC.

The J gene is TRBJ2-1, the V gene TRBV5-8, with 9 bases that match TRBD2. CDR1 is SGHTS and CDR2 is YDEGEE in the germline V gene. V lost 0 bases, J lost 8 bases, and 6 bases stayed unmatched. The CDR3 has 15 amino acids. The CDR3 spells CASSLAGGGAHEQFF. In DNA, the CDR3 is TGTGCCAGCAGCTTGGCGGGCGGGGGGGCCCATGAGCAGTTCTTC.

A single count supports this clone. The rearrangement uses TRBV6-6 and TRBJ2-1; 9 bases align to TRBD1. Trimming took 5 bases from V and 14 from J; bases not matched to a gene: 16. Germline values: CDR1 MNHNY, CDR2 SVGAGI (reference sequence). This CDR3 is 15 amino acids long. CDR3 in amino acids: CASSPRTGEGYLEFF. The CDR3 region has the DNA TGTGCCAGCAGTCCTAGGACAGGGGAGGGATATTTGGAGTTCTTC.

The chain employs TRBV18 and TRBJ1-1, with 9 bases lining up with TRBD1. The trim removed 3 bases at V and 1 base at J, leaving 0 bases unmatched. CDR3 length: 14 amino acids. Germline V CDR1 and CDR2: KGHSH, LQKENI. DNA of the CDR3: TGTGCCAGCTCACCGGGACAGGGGAACACTGAAGCTTTCTTT. Amino acids: CASSPGQGNTEAFF.

The J gene is TRBJ2-7, the V gene TRBV5-4; D gene uncertain. CDR3 size: 13 residues. V was shortened by 4 bases and J by 1 base, with 9 bases between the two germline ends. Germline-derived CDR1 and CDR2 are SGHNT and YYREEE (reference sequence). DNA of the CDR3: TGTGCCAGCAGCCCGTACTCGTCCTACGAGCAGTACTTC. It yields the protein CASSPYSSYEQYF.

The chain uses TRBV4-1 and TRBJ1-4; possible D gene TRBD1, 5 bases. V was shortened by 0 bases and J by 4 bases, with 15 bases between the two germline ends. Germline-derived CDR1 and CDR2 are MGHRA and YSYEKL. The CDR3 sequence is 17 residues long. The CDR3 spells CASSQDPPGRFNEKLFF. In DNA, the CDR3 is TGCGCCAGCAGCCAAGATCCCCCAGGGAGGTTTAATGAAAAACTGTTTTTT.

V usage is TRBV7-9 and J usage is TRBJ1-2; D might be TRBD1 (6 bases). The CDR3 length is 13 residues. Trimming stripped 5 bases from V and 6 bases from J, with 13 bases between. Germline lookup yields CDR1 SEHNR and CDR2 FQNEAQ (reference sequence). The CDR3 protein is CASSLQGTHGYTF. As DNA, the CDR3 is TGTGCCAGCAGCCTACAGGGCACGCATGGCTACACCTTC.

This chain links TRBV7-8 with TRBJ1-5; D might be TRBD1 (5 bases). With 5 bases removed from V and 1 base from J, the gap between germline ends came to 15 bases. Per the germline V gene, CDR1 is SGHVS and CDR2 is FQNEAQ. The CDR3 has 16 amino acids. The CDR3 DNA follows: TGTGCCAGCAGCCGAACATGGGGCGGCAGCAATCAGCCCCAGCATTTT. Its translation: CASSRTWGGSNQPQHF. Full variable domain (missing parts from reference TRBV7-8 and TRBJ1-5): GAGVSQSPRYKVAKRGQDVALRCDPISGHVSLFWYQQALGQGPEFLTYFQNEAQLDKSGLPSDRFFAERPEGSVSTLKIQRTQQEDSAVYLCASSRTWGGSNQPQHFGDGTRLSIL.

For this clone: The same CDR3 is also encoded by other DNA sequences in this sample. The chain couples TRBV11-2 to TRBJ2-1, with TRBD2 identical over 14 bases. V gave up 6 bases and J gave up 10 bases; unmatched junction bases: 5. The CDR3 has 14 amino acids. The V gene's germline CDR1 is SGHAT and CDR2 FQNNGV. CDR3 in DNA: TGTGCCAGCAGTAGGGGACTAGCGGGGGAGGAGCAGTTCTTC. Translation: CASSRGLAGEEQFF.

The chain uses TRBV11-1 and TRBJ2-2; 8 bases fit TRBD1. CDR3 length: 15 residues. The ends lost 5 bases at V and 2 bases at J; junction bases unmatched: 4. Germline CDR1 and CDR2: SGHAT and FQDESV (reference sequence). The CDR3 DNA is TGTGCCAGCAGCCTCGGACAGGGAAACACCGGGGAGCTGTTTTTT. Residues: CASSLGQGNTGELFF.

V usage is TRBV6-9 and J usage is TRBJ2-7; TRBD1 agrees at 8 bases. The CDR3 spans 16 residues. The J segment lost 3 bases and the V segment lost 5 bases, leaving 12 bases of the junction unmatched. Looked up from germline, CDR1 is MNHGY and CDR2 is SVAAGI. The CDR3 sequence: CASSGALGQGGYEQYF. The CDR3 nucleotides are TGTGCCAGCAGTGGGGCCCTCGGACAGGGAGGCTACGAGCAGTACTTC.

The V call is TRBV5-1, the J call TRBJ2-7, with a possible D match to TRBD1 (6 bases). The V end was cut by 4 bases, the J end by 5 bases, with 19 bases between. This CDR3 is built from 15 residues. Germline V gene lookup returns CDR1 SGHRS and CDR2 YFSETQ. CDR3 sequence reads: CASSLGTKSPNEQYF. As DNA, the CDR3 is TGCGCCAGCAGCCTCGGGACAAAGTCTCCCAACGAGCAGTACTTC.

The rearrangement joins TRBV6-5 to TRBJ1-6; no clear D. CDR3 length: 14 amino acids. Per the germline V gene, CDR1 is MNHEY and CDR2 is SVGAGI. With 3 bases removed from V and 9 bases from J, the gap between germline ends came to 12 bases. Here the CDR3 reads CASSYQRLGSPLHF. CDR3 DNA sequence: TGTGCCAGCAGTTATCAGCGCCTAGGTTCACCCCTCCACTTT.

This sequence joins TRBV6-1 and TRBJ1-2; no clear D. V shed 11 bases and J shed 4 bases, with 17 bases lying between them. CDR3 size: 13 residues. Germline lookup yields CDR1 MNHNS and CDR2 SASEGT. The CDR3 nucleotides read TGTGCCTCATTGCGGAGCAGCCCCTATGGCTACACCTTC. Its translation is CASLRSSPYGYTF.

The chain joins TRBV16 to TRBJ1-2; TRBD1 aligns across 9 bases. The CDR3 is 16 residues long. The germline CDR1 and CDR2 sequences are KGHSY and FQNENV. J was trimmed by 0 bases and V by 3 bases; bases with no gene match: 5. The CDR3 DNA sequence: TGTGCCAGCAGCCACACGGGACAGGGAGCTAACTATGGCTACACCTTC. It yields the protein CASSHTGQGANYGYTF.

The rearrangement joins TRBV4-1 to TRBJ1-5; D gene unclear. Trimming removed 4 bases from V and 0 bases from J, with 10 bases in between. Germline CDR1 and CDR2: MGHRA and YSYEKL. This CDR3 is built from 15 residues. CDR3 DNA sequence: TGCGCCAGCAGCCTTGGACTGGTTAGCAATCAGCCCCAGCATTTT. Protein sequence: CASSLGLVSNQPQHF.

DNA for the CDR3: TGCGCCAGCAGCCATCCTTTCGAAAAACTGTTTTTT. Translation: CASSHPFEKLFF. The genes are TRBV4-1 and TRBJ1-4; D is undetermined. V was cut by 3 bases and J by 8 bases, with 7 bases left in between. CDR3 length equals 12 residues. Germline values: CDR1 MGHRA, CDR2 YSYEKL.

This rearrangement joins TRBV27 to TRBJ1-4, with D unresolved. Germline values: CDR1 MNHEY, CDR2 SMNVEV (reference sequence). This CDR3 is 13 amino acids long. V was clipped by 5 bases and J by 10 bases, with 14 bases between them. The CDR3 nucleotides are TGTGCCAGCAGTCCCGGCGGGTTTAGAAAACTGTTTTTT. Protein: CASSPGGFRKLFF. Full variable domain (missing parts from reference TRBV27 and TRBJ1-4): EAQVTQNPRYLITVTGKKLTVTCSQNMNHEYMSWYRQDPGLGLRQIYYSMNVEVTDKGDVPEGYKVSRKEKRNFPLILESPSPNQTSLYFCASSPGGFRKLFFGSGTQLSVL.

The gene calls are TRBV7-8 and TRBJ1-2; D unresolved. This CDR3 contains 13 residues. The germline V gene encodes CDR1 SGHVS and CDR2 FQNEAQ. Trimming cost V 5 bases and J 8 bases, with 15 bases left between them. The CDR3 DNA sequence: TGTGCCAGCAGCATCGGCCCTCCGGGGGGCTACACCTTC. Translation gives CASSIGPPGGYTF. Full variable domain (rest looked up from reference TRBV7-8 and TRBJ1-2): GAGVSQSPRYKVAKRGQDVALRCDPISGHVSLFWYQQALGQGPEFLTYFQNEAQLDKSGLPSDRFFAERPEGSVSTLKIQRTQQEDSAVYLCASSIGPPGGYTFGSGTRLTVV.

The genes are TRBV5-5 and TRBJ2-7; a weak D match, TRBD1 (5 bases). V lost 0 bases to trimming and J lost 4 bases, with 23 bases between them. The CDR3 is made up of 18 amino acids. Germline values: CDR1 SGHKS, CDR2 YYEKEE (reference sequence). The CDR3, as DNA: TGTGCCAGCAGCTTGGTCACTTTGGCGTATGCAGGGAAGTACGAGCAGTACTTC. Translating it yields CASSLVTLAYAGKYEQYF.

This clone has a single count. V and J are TRBV30 and TRBJ1-2; 8 bases map to TRBD1. Germline CDR1 is GTSNPN and CDR2 is SVGIG (reference sequence). The ends lost 1 base at V and 8 bases at J; junction bases unmatched: 18. The CDR3 spans 17 residues. As DNA, the CDR3 is TGTGCCTGGAGTGCCCCACGGACAGGGTGGATTACGGGAGGCTACACCTTC. Its protein is CAWSAPRTGWITGGYTF.

The chain employs TRBV28 and TRBJ2-7; no reliable D call. V was pared by 6 bases and J by 0 bases, with 15 bases between. The germline V gene encodes CDR1 MDHEN and CDR2 SYDVKM. This CDR3 contains 15 residues. Here the CDR3 DNA reads TGTGCCAGCAGGACGGGTCCGCTGAGCTCCTACGAGCAGTACTTC. As protein: CASRTGPLSSYEQYF.

This chain links TRBV6-5 with TRBJ1-1; 7 bases are a match to TRBD1. Per germline, CDR1 MNHEY and CDR2 SVGAGI. V trimming: 5 bases; J trimming: 7 bases; junction bases outside the gene matches: 1. This CDR3 is built from 11 residues. The CDR3 protein is CASSRQGEAFF. The CDR3 DNA follows: TGTGCCAGCAGTCGACAGGGTGAAGCTTTCTTT.

The chain joins TRBV6-6 to TRBJ2-5, with a possible D match to TRBD2 (5 bases). The V end was cut by 2 bases, the J end by 7 bases, with 11 bases between. The CDR3 spans 13 residues. CDR1 is MNHNY and CDR2 is SVGAGI in the germline V gene (reference sequence). CDR3 DNA: TGTGCCAGCAGTTACGAGGGTTTAGGGACCCAGTACTTC. Translating it yields CASSYEGLGTQYF.

This chain uses TRBV6-1 with TRBJ1-3; D is uncertain. The CDR3 covers 15 residues. The germline V gene encodes CDR1 MNHNS and CDR2 SASEGT. V was trimmed by 5 bases and J by 0 bases, leaving 11 bases between them. CDR3 coding DNA: TGTGCCAGCAGTTCTCACTTCTCCTCTGGAAACACCATATATTTT. This translates into CASSSHFSSGNTIYF.

The rearrangement joins TRBV7-9 to TRBJ1-6; D may be TRBD1 (5 bases). Trimming took off 5 bases at V and 0 bases at J, with 14 bases between the two ends. The CDR3 has 17 amino acids. Germline V lookup: CDR1 SEHNR, CDR2 FQNEAQ (reference sequence). The CDR3: CASSKDSPSSYNSPLHF. CDR3 bases: TGTGCCAGCAGCAAAGACAGTCCGAGCTCCTATAATTCACCCCTCCACTTT.

The V gene is TRBV10-1, the J gene TRBJ2-1; possibly TRBD2 for D (5 bases). The CDR3 has 13 amino acids. Deletions cut 8 bases from V and 3 bases from J, with 11 bases between. Germline values: CDR1 WNHNN, CDR2 SYGVQD (reference sequence). The CDR3 coding sequence is TGCGCCAGCTCCGGGGTCCACTACAATGAGCAGTTCTTC. This translates into CASSGVHYNEQFF.

This chain links TRBV29-1 with TRBJ1-1, with 7 bases that match TRBD1. J lost 4 bases, V lost 0 bases, and 5 bases had no gene match. The CDR3 has 14 residues. CDR1 and CDR2 (germline): SQVTM, ANQGSEA. CDR3 residues: CSVEEGGRGTEAFF. For the CDR3, the DNA is TGCAGCGTTGAAGAAGGGGGCAGGGGCACTGAAGCTTTCTTT.

The chain uses TRBV5-5 and TRBJ2-1; 11 nucleotides line up with TRBD2. CDR3 length: 19 residues. The V gene's germline CDR1 is SGHKS and CDR2 YYEKEE (reference sequence). V was clipped by 2 bases and J by 11 bases; unmatched bases: 21. CDR3 sequence reads: CASSLMASKGLAAKTQQFF. CDR3 bases: TGTGCCAGCAGCTTAATGGCGAGCAAGGGACTAGCGGCGAAGACCCAGCAGTTCTTC.

Only one count was recorded for this clone. The chain joins TRBV6-1 to TRBJ2-5; 9 bases are a match to TRBD1. The ends lost 4 bases at V and 5 bases at J; junction bases unmatched: 5. The CDR3 runs 14 residues. Germline V gene lookup returns CDR1 MNHNS and CDR2 SASEGT. The CDR3 bases are TGTGCCAGCAGTGCTGGACAGGGGCAGGAGACCCAGTACTTC. This gives the protein CASSAGQGQETQYF.